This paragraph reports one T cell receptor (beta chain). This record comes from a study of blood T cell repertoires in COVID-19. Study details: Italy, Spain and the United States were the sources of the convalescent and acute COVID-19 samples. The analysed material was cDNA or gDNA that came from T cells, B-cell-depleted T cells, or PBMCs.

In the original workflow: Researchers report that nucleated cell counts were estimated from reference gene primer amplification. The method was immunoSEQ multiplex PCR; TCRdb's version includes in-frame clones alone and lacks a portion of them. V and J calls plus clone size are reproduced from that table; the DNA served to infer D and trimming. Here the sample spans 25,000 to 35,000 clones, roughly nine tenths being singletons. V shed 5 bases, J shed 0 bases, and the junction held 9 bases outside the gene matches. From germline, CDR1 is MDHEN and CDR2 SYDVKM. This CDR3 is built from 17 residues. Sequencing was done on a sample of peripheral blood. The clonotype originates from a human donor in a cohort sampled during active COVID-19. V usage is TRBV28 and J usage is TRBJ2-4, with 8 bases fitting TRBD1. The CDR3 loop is CASSDPTGDRAKNIQYF. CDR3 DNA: TGTGCCAGCAGTGATCCGACAGGGGATAGAGCCAAAAACATTCAGTACTTC.